This T cell receptor beta chain appears in the sequencing data of a study of shared T cell receptors in the human thymus. There are 14 residues in the CDR3. Germline CDR1 and CDR2: MNHEY and SMNVEV (reference sequence). V shed 2 bases and J 7 bases; nucleotides not matched to a gene: 6. TCRdb's copy holds only in-frame clones and misses some; the assay was immunoSEQ multiplex PCR. The sample holds some 760,000 clones, approximately 85% seen once. This sample also belongs to another study, concerning human thymus T cells. That report notes: Healthy Finnish infants having corrective surgery for congenital heart defects served as donors. Across thymic and blood repertoires, the usage of V and J genes appeared to be biased.

This clonotype was obtained from a girl in the first two years of life with a congenital heart defect. The V call is TRBV27, the J call TRBJ2-7; TRBD2 matches at 9 bases. Sequences were obtained from thymocytes. The DNA of the CDR3 is TGTGCCAGCAGTTTACGGCGGGGGGGCCCTGAGCAGTACTTC. Amino acid sequence: CASSLRRGGPEQYF.